This TCR beta chain comes out of a study of cytomegalovirus exposure and HLA in healthy donors. On the study more broadly: Both the 120 or so validation repertoires and the 600 to 700 first-cohort repertoires used the same platform, as reported by a later analysis. Study-wide results and caveats: Some public TCRs appeared in many individuals, while most sequences were rare. The tendency of first-cohort TCR clusters to co-occur in the 130 or so validation repertoires was identified by a subsequent analysis. It was 164 TCR beta chains that were listed as cytomegalovirus-associated.

A remark on this clone: Antigen: not known.

CDR1 ENHRY and CDR2 SYGVKD come from the germline V gene. The CDR3 has 12 residues. V lost 6 bases and J lost 6; bases outside the gene matches: 5. Sequenced by immunoSEQ multiplex PCR; TCRdb stores in-frame clones only, minus some. The sample shows some 63,000 clones, 80% to 90% of them seen only once. The sample comprised PBMCs. The genes are TRBV10-3 and TRBJ2-7; TRBD1 matches 7 bases. This TCR came from a woman in her late teens or twenties in good health and CMV-seronegative. The CDR3: CAIRPTGAEQYF. CDR3 bases: TGTGCCATCAGACCCACAGGGGCCGAGCAGTACTTC.